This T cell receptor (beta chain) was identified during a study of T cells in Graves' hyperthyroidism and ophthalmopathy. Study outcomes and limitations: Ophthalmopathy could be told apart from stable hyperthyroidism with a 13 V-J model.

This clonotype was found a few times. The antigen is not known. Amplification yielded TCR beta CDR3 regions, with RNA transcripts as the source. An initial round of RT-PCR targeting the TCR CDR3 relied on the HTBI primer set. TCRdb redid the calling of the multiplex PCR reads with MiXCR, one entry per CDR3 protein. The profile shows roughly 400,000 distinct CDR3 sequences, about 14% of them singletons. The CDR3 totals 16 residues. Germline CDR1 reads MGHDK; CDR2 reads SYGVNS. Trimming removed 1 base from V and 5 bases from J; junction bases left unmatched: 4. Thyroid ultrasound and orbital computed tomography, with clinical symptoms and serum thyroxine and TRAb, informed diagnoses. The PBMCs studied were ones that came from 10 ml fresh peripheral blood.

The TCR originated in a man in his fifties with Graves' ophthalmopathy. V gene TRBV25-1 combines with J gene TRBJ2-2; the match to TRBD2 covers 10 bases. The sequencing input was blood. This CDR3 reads CASSELASGSTGELFF. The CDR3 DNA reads TGTGCCAGCAGTGAATTGGCTAGCGGGAGTACCGGGGAGCTGTTTTTT.